This T cell receptor beta chain was identified in a study of cytomegalovirus exposure and HLA in healthy donors. Study results and caveats: Association of a missense DCLRE1C variant with TCR beta V- and J-gene trimming was reported in a later analysis.

The CDR3 totals 16 residues. Losses at the gene ends were 5 bases for V and 2 bases for J; bases not matched to a gene: 5. Looked up from germline, CDR1 is SGHVS and CDR2 is FNYEAQ. Amplification used 60 Vbeta primers and 13 Jbeta primers. This table comes from immunoSEQ multiplex PCR, and its TCRdb copy is limited to in-frame clones, with some not included. The sample carries about 150,000 clones, about 84% recorded once. Worth noting for this clone: Antigen unknown.

The TCR comes from a woman aged 40 to 50 in good health and CMV-seropositive. The sample comprised PBMCs. The genes are TRBV7-6 and TRBJ2-3; TRBD2 matches at 12 bases. The CDR3 DNA is TGTGCCAGCAGCGCGACTAGCGGGAGACTCACAGATACGCAGTATTTT. As protein: CASSATSGRLTDTQYF.